The sample holds a few counts of the clone carrying this T cell receptor beta chain. No antigen is known for it. The data stem from a study of shared clonotypes between healthy human individuals. Overall study results and limits: Unshared clonotypes carried lower generation probabilities than those common to all four donors.

Libraries were prepared by immunoSEQ multiplex PCR; TCRdb keeps only in-frame clonotypes and omits some of them. The data hold under 2.5 million clones, with 85% to 95% observed a single time. None of the donors, who were healthy HIV-negative adults, had recently had acute infections or vaccinations. CDR3 length equals 14 residues. Trimming pared 2 bases from V and 5 bases from J, leaving 12 bases between. Per the germline V gene, CDR1 is KGHSH and CDR2 is LQKENI. The sequence was obtained from a man aged 18-30 years in good health. Some clones in this sample may be carry-over from other donors' samples. The specimen was naive CD4+ T cells from PBMCs. Subset here: CD45RA+ positively selected. The genes are TRBV18 and TRBJ1-1; D not certain. The CDR3 DNA sequence: TGTGCCAGCTCACCATCCGGGAGGTGGACTGAAGCTTTCTTT. Protein sequence: CASSPSGRWTEAFF.